The 3 T cell receptor beta chains presented below share a single source sample, sequenced in a study of identical twins. A single record per CDR3 protein comes from TCRdb applying MiXCR to the 5' RACE reads. This table has hundreds of thousands of distinct CDR3 sequences, 21% appearing once. These sequences were also reported in another study, on T cells expressing NK-cell markers.

The sequenced sample consisted of PBMCs. The receptors here all came from a young woman in good health.

This rearrangement joins TRBV20-1 to TRBJ2-5; TRBD1 aligns across 7 bases. With 4 bases clipped from V and 2 bases from J, the junction kept 10 bases outside the gene matches. The CDR3 is made up of 15 amino acids. Germline lookup yields CDR1 DFQATT and CDR2 SNEGSKA (reference sequence). The CDR3 region is CSAMGPGTAQETQYF. The DNA of the CDR3 is TGCAGTGCTATGGGACCAGGGACAGCTCAAGAGACCCAGTACTTC.

V usage is TRBV12-3 or TRBV12-4 and J usage is TRBJ1-1; no clear D. With 3 bases removed from V and 3 bases from J, the gap between germline ends came to 11 bases. CDR3 length equals 14 residues. The CDR3 spells CASSFLIGYTEAFF. The CDR3 nucleotides are TGTGCCAGCAGTTTTTTAATAGGGTACACTGAAGCTTTCTTT.

V usage is TRBV10-3 and J usage is TRBJ2-1; 14 bases fit TRBD2. V lost 5 bases to trimming and J lost 9 bases; unmatched junction nucleotides: 6. Germline values: CDR1 ENHRY, CDR2 SYGVKD. The CDR3 loop spans 15 amino acids. CDR3 coding DNA: TGTGCCATCAGTCCGGGACTAGCGGGAGTAACTGAGCAGTTCTTC. As protein: CAISPGLAGVTEQFF.